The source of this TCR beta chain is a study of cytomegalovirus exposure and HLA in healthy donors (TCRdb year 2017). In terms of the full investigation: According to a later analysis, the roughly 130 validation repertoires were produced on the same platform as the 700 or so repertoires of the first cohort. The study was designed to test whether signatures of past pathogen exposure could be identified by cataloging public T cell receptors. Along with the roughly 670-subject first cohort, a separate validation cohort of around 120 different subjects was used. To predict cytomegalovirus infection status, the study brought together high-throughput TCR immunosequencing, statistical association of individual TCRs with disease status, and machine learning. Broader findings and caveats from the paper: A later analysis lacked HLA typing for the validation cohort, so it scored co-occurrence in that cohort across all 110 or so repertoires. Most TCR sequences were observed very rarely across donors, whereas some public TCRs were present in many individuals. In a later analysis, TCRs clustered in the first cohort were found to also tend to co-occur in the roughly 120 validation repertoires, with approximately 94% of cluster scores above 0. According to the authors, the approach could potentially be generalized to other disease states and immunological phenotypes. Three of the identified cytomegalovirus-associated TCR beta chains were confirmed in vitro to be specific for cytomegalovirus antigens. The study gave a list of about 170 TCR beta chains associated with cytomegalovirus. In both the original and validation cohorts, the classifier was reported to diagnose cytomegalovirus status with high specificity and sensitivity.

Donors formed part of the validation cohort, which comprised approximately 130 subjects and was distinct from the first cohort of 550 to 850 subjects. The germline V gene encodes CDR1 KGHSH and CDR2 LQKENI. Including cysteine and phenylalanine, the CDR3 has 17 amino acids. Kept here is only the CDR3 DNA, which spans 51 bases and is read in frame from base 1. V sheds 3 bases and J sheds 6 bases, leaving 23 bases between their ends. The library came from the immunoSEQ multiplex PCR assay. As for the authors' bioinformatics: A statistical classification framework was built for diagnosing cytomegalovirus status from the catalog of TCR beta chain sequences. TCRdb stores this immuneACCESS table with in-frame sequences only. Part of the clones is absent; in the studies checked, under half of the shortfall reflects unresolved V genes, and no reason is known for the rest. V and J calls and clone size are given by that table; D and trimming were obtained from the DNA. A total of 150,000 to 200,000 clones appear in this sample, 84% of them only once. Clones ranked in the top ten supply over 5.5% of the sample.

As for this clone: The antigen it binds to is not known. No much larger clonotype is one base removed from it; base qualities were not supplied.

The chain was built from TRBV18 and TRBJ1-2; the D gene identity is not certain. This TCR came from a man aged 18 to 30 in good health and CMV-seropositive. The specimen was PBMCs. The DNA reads TGTGCCAGCTCACCTCTCCCGGTCCCCTCGCACTCGGATGGCTACACCTTC. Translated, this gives CASSPLPVPSHSDGYTF.